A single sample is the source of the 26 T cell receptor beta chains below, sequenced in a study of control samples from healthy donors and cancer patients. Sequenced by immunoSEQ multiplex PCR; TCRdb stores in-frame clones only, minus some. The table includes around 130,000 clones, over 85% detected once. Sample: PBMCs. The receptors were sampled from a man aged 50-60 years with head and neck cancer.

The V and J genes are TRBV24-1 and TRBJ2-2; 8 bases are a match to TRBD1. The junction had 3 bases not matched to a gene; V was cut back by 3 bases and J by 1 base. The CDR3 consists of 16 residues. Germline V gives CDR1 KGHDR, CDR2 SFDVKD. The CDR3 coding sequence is TGTGCCACCAGTGATCCGGACAGGGTGAACACCGGGGAGCTGTTTTTT. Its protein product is CATSDPDRVNTGELFF.

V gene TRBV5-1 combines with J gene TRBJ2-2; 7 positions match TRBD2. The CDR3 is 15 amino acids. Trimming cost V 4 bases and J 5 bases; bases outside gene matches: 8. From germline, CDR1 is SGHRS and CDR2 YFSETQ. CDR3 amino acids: CASSGRDSQTGELFF. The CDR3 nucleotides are TGCGCCAGCAGCGGGAGGGACTCTCAAACCGGGGAGCTGTTTTTT.

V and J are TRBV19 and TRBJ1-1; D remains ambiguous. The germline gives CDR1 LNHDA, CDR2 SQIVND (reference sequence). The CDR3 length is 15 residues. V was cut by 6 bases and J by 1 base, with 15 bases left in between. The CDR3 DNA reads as TGTGCCAGTAGGATGAATGGACGGCCGAACACTGAAGCTTTCTTT. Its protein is CASRMNGRPNTEAFF.

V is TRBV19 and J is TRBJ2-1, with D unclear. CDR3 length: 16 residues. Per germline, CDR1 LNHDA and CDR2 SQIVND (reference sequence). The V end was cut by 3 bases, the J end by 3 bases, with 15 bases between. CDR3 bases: TGTGCCAGTAGTATTAGTGGCACCACGTTCTACAATGAGCAGTTCTTC. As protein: CASSISGTTFYNEQFF.

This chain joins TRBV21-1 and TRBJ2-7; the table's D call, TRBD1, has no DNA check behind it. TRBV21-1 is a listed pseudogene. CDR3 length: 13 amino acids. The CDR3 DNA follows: TGTGCCAGCAGCAGCGGACAGCTCCGCGAGCAGTACTTC. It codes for CASSSGQLREQYF.

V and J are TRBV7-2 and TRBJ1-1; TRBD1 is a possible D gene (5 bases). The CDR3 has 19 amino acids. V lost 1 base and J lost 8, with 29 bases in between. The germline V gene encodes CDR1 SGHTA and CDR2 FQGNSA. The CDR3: CASSLEFGAGSMSRAEAFF. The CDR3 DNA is TGTGCCAGCAGCTTAGAATTTGGGGCCGGGTCGATGAGTCGGGCGGAAGCTTTCTTT.

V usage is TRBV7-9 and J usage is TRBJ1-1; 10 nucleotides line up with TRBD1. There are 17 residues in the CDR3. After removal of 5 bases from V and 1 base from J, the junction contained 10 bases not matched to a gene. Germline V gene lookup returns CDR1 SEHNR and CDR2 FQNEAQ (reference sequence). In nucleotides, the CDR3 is TGTGCCAGCAGCGACCTCCGGGACAGGGGAGGGAACACTGAAGCTTTCTTT. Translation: CASSDLRDRGGNTEAFF. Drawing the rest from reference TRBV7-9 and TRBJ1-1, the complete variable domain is DTGVSQNPRHKITKRGQNVTFRCDPISEHNRLYWYRQTLGQGPEFLTYFQNEAQLEKSRLLSDRFSAERPKGSFSTLEIQRTEQGDSAMYLCASSDLRDRGGNTEAFFGQGTRLTVV.

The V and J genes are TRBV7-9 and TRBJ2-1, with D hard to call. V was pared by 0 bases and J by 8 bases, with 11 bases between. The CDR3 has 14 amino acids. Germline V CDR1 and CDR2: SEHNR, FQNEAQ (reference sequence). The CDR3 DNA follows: TGTGCCAGCAGCTTAGCCCTCCTGGGCGATGAGCAGTTCTTC. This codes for CASSLALLGDEQFF. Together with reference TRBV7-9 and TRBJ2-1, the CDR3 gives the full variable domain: DTGVSQNPRHKITKRGQNVTFRCDPISEHNRLYWYRQTLGQGPEFLTYFQNEAQLEKSRLLSDRFSAERPKGSFSTLEIQRTEQGDSAMYLCASSLALLGDEQFFGPGTRLTVL.

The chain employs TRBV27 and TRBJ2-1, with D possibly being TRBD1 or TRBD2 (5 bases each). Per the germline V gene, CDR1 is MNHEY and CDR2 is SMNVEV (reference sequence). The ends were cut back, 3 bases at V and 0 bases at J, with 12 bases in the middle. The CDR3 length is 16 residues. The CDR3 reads CASSLGVPPSYNEQFF. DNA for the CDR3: TGTGCCAGCAGTTTGGGGGTCCCCCCCTCCTACAATGAGCAGTTCTTC.

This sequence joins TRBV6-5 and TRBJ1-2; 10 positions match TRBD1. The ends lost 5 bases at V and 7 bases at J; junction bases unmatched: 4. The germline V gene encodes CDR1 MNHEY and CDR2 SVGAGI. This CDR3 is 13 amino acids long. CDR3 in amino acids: CASSRGQGLGYTF. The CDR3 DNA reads TGTGCCAGCAGTAGGGGACAGGGGCTTGGCTACACCTTC.

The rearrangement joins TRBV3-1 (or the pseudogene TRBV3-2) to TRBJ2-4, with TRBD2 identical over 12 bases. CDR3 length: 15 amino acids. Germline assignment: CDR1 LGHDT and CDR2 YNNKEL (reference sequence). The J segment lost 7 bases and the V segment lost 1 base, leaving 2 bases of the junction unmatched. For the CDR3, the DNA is TGTGCCAGCAGCCAAGCTAGCGGGGGGGCGAACATTCAGTACTTC. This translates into CASSQASGGANIQYF.

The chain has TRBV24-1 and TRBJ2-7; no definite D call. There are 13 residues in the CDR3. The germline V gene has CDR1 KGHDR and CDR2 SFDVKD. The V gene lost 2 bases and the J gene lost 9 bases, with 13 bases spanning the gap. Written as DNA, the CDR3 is TGTGCCACCAGTGATTCGGAAGTCATTCGGCAGTACTTC. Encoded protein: CATSDSEVIRQYF.

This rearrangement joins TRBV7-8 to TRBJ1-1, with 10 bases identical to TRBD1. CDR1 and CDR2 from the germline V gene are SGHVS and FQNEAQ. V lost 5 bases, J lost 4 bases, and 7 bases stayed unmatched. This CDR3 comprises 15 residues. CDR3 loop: CASSLIGQGGTEAFF. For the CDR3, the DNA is TGTGCCAGCAGCCTCATCGGACAGGGGGGCACTGAAGCTTTCTTT.

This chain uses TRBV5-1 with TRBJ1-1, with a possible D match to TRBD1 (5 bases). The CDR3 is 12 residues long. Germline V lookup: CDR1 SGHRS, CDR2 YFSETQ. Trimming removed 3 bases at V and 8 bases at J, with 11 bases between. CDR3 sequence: CASSSSGREAFF. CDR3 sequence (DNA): TGCGCCAGCAGCTCATCAGGGAGAGAAGCTTTCTTT.

CDR3 region: CASSLAQRGFEAFF. As DNA, the CDR3 is TGTGCCAGCAGCTTAGCGCAGAGGGGGTTTGAAGCTTTCTTT. J is TRBJ1-1 and V is TRBV7-8; perhaps TRBD1 as D (6 bases). The germline CDR1 and CDR2 sequences are SGHVS and FQNEAQ. This CDR3 contains 14 residues. Trimming stripped 0 bases from V and 7 bases from J, with 12 bases between.

The CDR3 coding sequence is TGTGCCAGCTCAGCCGGACTAGCGGGGAGAGATACGCAGTATTTT. Translating gives CASSAGLAGRDTQYF. V gene TRBV18 combines with J gene TRBJ2-3; 12 positions match TRBD2. This CDR3 contains 15 residues. V was clipped by 5 bases and J by 5 bases; unmatched bases: 5. Germline assignment: CDR1 KGHSH and CDR2 LQKENI.

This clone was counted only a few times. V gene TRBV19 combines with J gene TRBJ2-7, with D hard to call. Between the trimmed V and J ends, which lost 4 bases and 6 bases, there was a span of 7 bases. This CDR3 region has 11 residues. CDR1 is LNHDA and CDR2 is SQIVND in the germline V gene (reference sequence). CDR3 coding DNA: TGTGCCAGTAGTAACGCCGCCGAGCAGTACTTC. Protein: CASSNAAEQYF.

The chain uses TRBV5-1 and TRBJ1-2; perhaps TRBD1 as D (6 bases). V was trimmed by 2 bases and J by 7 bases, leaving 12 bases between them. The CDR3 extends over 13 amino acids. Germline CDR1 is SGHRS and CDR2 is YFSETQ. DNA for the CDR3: TGCGCCAGCAGCTTCGGGACATCGGGTGGCTACACCTTC. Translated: CASSFGTSGGYTF.

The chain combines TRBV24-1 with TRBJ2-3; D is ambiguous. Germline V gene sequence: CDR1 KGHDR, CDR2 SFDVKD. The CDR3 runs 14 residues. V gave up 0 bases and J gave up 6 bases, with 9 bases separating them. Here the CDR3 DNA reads TGTGCCACCAGTGATTTGTTGTTTTTGGATACGCAGTATTTT. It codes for CATSDLLFLDTQYF.

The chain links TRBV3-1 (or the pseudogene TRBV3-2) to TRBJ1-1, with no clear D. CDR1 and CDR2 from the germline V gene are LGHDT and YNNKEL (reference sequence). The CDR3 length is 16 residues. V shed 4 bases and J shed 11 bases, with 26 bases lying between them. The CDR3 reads CASSPVAAPRTQGAFF. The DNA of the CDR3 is TGTGCCAGCAGCCCGGTGGCAGCGCCCCGCACACAAGGGGCTTTCTTT.

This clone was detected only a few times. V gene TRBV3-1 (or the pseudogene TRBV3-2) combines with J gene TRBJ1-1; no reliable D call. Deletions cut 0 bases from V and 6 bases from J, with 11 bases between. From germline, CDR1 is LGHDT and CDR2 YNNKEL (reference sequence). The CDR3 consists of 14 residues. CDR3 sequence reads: CASSQDMGRAEAFF. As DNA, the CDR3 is TGTGCCAGCAGCCAAGACATGGGGAGAGCTGAAGCTTTCTTT.

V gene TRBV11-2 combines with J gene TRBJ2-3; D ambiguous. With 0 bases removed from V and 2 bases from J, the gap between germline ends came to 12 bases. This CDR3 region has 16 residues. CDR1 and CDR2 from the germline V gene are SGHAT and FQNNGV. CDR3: CASSLEFGVNTDTQYF. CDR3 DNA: TGTGCCAGCAGCTTAGAATTTGGGGTCAACACAGATACGCAGTATTTT.

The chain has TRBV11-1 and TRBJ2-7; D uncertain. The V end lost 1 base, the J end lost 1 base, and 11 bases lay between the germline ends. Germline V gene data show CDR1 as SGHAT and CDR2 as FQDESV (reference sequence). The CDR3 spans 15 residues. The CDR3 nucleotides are TGTGCCAGCAGCTTAGGAAGCTTGGCATCCTACGAGCAGTACTTC. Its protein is CASSLGSLASYEQYF.

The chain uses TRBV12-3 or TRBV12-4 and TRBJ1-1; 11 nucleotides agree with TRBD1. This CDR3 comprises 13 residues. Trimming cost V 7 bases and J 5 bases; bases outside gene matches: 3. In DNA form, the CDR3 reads TGTGCCAGCACGGGACAGGGGGGAACTGAAGCTTTCTTT. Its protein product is CASTGQGGTEAFF.

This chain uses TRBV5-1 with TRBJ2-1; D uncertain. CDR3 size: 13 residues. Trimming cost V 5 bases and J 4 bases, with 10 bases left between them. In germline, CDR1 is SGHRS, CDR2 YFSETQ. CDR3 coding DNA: TGCGCCAGCAGGACCCCAGTATACAATGAGCAGTTCTTC. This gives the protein CASRTPVYNEQFF.

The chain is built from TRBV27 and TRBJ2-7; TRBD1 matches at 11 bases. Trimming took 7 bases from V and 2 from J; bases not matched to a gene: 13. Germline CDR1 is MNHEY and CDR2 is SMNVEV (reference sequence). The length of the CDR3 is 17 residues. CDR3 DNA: TGTGCCAGCACTCTTACAGGGACAGGGGGTCGTACCTACGAGCAGTACTTC. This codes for CASTLTGTGGRTYEQYF.